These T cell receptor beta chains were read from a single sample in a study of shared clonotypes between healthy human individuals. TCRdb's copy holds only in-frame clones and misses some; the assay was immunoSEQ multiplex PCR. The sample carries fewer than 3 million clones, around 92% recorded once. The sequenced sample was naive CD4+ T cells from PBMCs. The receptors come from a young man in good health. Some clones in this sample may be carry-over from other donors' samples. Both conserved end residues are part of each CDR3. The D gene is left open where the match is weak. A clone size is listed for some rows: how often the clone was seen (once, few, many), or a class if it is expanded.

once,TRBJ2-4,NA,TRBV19,CASSIVSSGAKNIQYF,TGTGCCAGTAGTATAGTGTCCAGCGGGGCCAAAAACATTCAGTACTTC
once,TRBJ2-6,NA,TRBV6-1,CASSDPKYSGANVLTF,TGTGCCAGCAGTGATCCCAAATACTCTGGGGCCAACGTCCTGACTTTC
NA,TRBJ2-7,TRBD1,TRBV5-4,CASSPGQATYEQYF,TGTGCCAGCAGTCCCGGACAGGCGACTTACGAGCAGTACTTC
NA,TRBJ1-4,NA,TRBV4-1,CASSQTYGVPNEKLFF,TGCGCCAGCAGCCAGACCTATGGAGTCCCGAATGAAAAACTGTTTTTT
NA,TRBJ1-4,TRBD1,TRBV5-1,CASSTGDRVLEKLFF,TGCGCCAGCAGCACCGGGGACAGGGTGCTCGAAAAACTGTTTTTT
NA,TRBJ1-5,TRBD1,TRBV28,CASSLLGQGNNQPQHF,TGTGCCAGCAGTTTACTGGGACAGGGAAACAATCAGCCCCAGCATTTT
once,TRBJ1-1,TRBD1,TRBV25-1,CASSPGTGFIREAFF,TGTGCCAGCAGTCCCGGGACAGGGTTTATAAGGGAAGCTTTCTTT
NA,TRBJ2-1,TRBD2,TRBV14,CASSRATSRAGNEQFF,TGTGCCAGCAGCCGGGCGACTAGCAGGGCGGGCAATGAGCAGTTCTTC
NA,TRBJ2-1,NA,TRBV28,CASSLPQGDEQFF,TGTGCCAGCAGTTTACCCCAAGGAGATGAGCAGTTCTTC
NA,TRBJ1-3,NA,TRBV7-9,CASSPGVGGSGNTIYF,TGTGCCAGCAGCCCAGGGGTAGGGGGCTCTGGAAACACCATATATTTT
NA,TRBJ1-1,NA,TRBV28,CASSFRSLRGYLGTEAFF,TGTGCCAGCAGTTTTAGGTCCCTCCGAGGTTATTTGGGCACTGAAGCTTTCTTT
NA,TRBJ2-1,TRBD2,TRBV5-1,CASSLVSGSYNEQFF,TGCGCCAGCAGCTTGGTTAGCGGGAGTTACAATGAGCAGTTCTTC
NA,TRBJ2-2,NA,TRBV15,CATSRDITRGTGELFF,TGTGCCACCAGCAGAGATATTACTAGAGGCACCGGGGAGCTGTTTTTT
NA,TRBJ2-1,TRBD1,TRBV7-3,CASSRTGDGYNEQFF,TGTGCCAGCAGCCGGACAGGGGACGGCTACAATGAGCAGTTCTTC
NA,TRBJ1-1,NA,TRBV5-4,CASSLQVPSDTEAFF,TGTGCCAGCAGCTTGCAGGTACCCTCCGATACTGAAGCTTTCTTT
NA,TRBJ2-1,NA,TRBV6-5,CASSQGPEQFF,TGTGCCAGCAGCCAAGGGCCTGAGCAGTTCTTC
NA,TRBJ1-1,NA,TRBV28,CASRDTGITEAFF,TGTGCCAGCAGAGACACAGGGATAACTGAAGCTTTCTTT
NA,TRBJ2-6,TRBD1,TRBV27,CASSSWGQGSGANVLTF,TGTGCCAGCAGTTCTTGGGGACAGGGCTCTGGGGCCAACGTCCTGACTTTC
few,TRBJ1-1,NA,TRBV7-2,CASSPGQGRMNTEAFF,TGTGCCAGCAGCCCGGGGCAGGGGCGCATGAACACTGAAGCTTTCTTT
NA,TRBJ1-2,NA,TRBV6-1,CASSEASIPRPYGYTF,TGTGCCAGCAGTGAAGCGTCGATCCCGAGACCGTATGGCTACACCTTC
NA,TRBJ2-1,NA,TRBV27,CASPTQDRELNEQFF,TGTGCCAGCCCGACTCAGGACCGGGAACTAAATGAGCAGTTCTTC
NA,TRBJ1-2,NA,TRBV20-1,CSAPTTYGYTF,TGCAGTGCCCCGACAACTTATGGCTACACCTTC
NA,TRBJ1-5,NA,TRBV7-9,CASNPGDGHWEPQHF,TGTGCCAGCAACCCCGGGGACGGCCATTGGGAACCCCAGCATTTT
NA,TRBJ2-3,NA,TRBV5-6,CASSLEGGMQYF,TGTGCCAGCAGCTTGGAGGGTGGTATGCAGTATTTT
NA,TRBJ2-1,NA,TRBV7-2,CASSLTSSALLKFF,TGTGCCAGCAGCTTAACGTCTAGCGCGCTACTGAAGTTCTTC
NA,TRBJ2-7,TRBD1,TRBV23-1,CASSHPTGYGTEASYEQYF,TGCGCCAGCAGTCATCCGACAGGGTATGGCACTGAGGCGAGCTACGAGCAGTACTTC
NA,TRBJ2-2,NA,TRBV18,CASSGRRGVNTGELFF,TGTGCCAGCTCCGGAAGGAGGGGGGTGAACACCGGGGAGCTGTTTTTT
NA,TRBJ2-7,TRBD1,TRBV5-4,CASSFRDRNSYEQYF,TGTGCCAGCAGCTTCCGGGACAGGAACTCCTACGAGCAGTACTTC
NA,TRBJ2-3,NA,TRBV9,CASSARFNTDTQYF,TGTGCCAGCAGCGCTAGGTTCAACACAGATACGCAGTATTTT
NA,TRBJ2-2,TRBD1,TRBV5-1,CASSKTGATGELFF,TGCGCCAGCAGCAAGACAGGGGCCACCGGGGAGCTGTTTTTT
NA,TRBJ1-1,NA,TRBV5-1,CASGKSVNTEAFF,TGCGCCAGCGGTAAATCTGTGAACACTGAAGCTTTCTTT
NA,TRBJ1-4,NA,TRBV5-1,CASSFQDEKLFF,TGCGCCAGCAGCTTTCAGGACGAAAAACTGTTTTTT
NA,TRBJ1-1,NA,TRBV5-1,CASNRDGDEAFF,TGCGCCAGCAACCGGGACGGGGATGAAGCTTTCTTT
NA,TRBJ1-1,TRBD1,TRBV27,CASSILGQGQAFF,TGTGCCAGCAGTATCTTAGGACAGGGTCAAGCTTTCTTT
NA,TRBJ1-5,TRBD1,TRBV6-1,CASISGGPSNQPQHF,TGTGCCAGCATTTCAGGGGGCCCTAGCAATCAGCCCCAGCATTTT
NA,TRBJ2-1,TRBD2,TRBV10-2,CASRAGSSYNEQFF,TGCGCCAGCAGAGCGGGGAGCTCCTACAATGAGCAGTTCTTC
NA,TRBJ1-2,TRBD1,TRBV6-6,CASSYTRDSNYGYTF,TGTGCCAGCAGTTACACACGGGACAGTAACTATGGCTACACCTTC
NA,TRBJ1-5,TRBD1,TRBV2,CASSLQGAEQPQHF,TGTGCCAGCAGTTTACAGGGGGCAGAACAGCCCCAGCATTTT
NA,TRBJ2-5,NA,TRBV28,CASSYVGRTQYF,TGTGCCAGCAGTTACGTGGGAAGGACCCAGTACTTC
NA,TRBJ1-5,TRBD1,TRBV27,CASSFSDRGDQPQHF,TGTGCCAGCAGTTTTTCGGACAGGGGAGATCAGCCCCAGCATTTT
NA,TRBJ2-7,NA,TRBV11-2,CASSRVRNEQYF,TGTGCCAGCAGCAGGGTTCGGAACGAGCAGTACTTC
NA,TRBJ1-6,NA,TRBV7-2,CASSLANSPLHF,TGTGCCAGCAGCTTAGCGAATTCACCCCTCCACTTT
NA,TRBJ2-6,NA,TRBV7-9,CASSLGGANVLTF,TGTGCCAGCAGCTTAGGCGGGGCCAACGTCCTGACTTTC
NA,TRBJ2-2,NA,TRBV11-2,CASSPLRPNTGELFF,TGTGCCAGCAGCCCTCTCAGACCGAACACCGGGGAGCTGTTTTTT
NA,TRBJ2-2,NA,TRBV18,CASHQARGTGELFF,TGTGCCAGCCATCAGGCTCGGGGCACCGGGGAGCTGTTTTTT
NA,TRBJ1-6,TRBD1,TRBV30,CARDRGDSPLHF,TGTGCCAGAGACAGGGGAGATTCACCCCTCCACTTT
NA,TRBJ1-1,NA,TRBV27,CTVGGSFMNTEAFF,TGTACTGTTGGGGGCAGCTTCATGAACACTGAAGCTTTCTTT
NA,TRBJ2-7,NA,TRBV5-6,CASSLGFEQYF,TGTGCCAGCAGCTTGGGATTCGAGCAGTACTTC
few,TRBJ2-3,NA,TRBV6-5,CASSVWGPTDTQYF,TGTGCCAGCAGTGTATGGGGACCGACAGATACGCAGTATTTT